This T cell receptor beta chain was found in a study of T cells after yellow fever vaccination. Germline values: CDR1 KGHDR, CDR2 SFDVKD. The CDR3 length is 16 residues. V dropped 3 bases and J dropped 2; count of bases not matched to a gene: 5. From the 5' RACE reads, TCRdb called clonotypes with MiXCR, one entry per CDR3 protein. The sample yields approximately 580,000 distinct CDR3 sequences, about a sixth seen once. The sequence derives from a man aged 18-30 years who received the YFV17D yellow fever vaccine. The chain couples TRBV24-1 to TRBJ2-1; 8 bases are shared with TRBD1. The material sequenced was PBMCs, taken about 5 days after the first yellow fever vaccination. CDR3 sequence: CATSDRTGSPYNEQFF. In nucleotides, the CDR3 is TGTGCCACCAGTGATCGGACAGGGAGCCCCTACAATGAGCAGTTCTTC.